Presented here are 32 T cell receptor beta chains from one specimen sequenced in a study of breast tumors, draining lymph nodes, adjacent tissues. One entry per CDR3 protein, called by TCRdb with MiXCR from the multiplex PCR reads. In the table there are approximately 130,000 distinct CDR3 sequences, around 22% of which are singletons. Breast cancer patients provided tissue from their axillary draining lymph nodes. Sequenced material: axillary lymph node tissue. The receptor source for this set is a female donor with breast cancer. Some clones in this sample may be carry-over from other donors' samples.

This clonotype was seen many times. The chain combines TRBV7-9 with TRBJ2-7; a weak D match, TRBD1 (6 bases). CDR3 length: 16 amino acids. The V end was cut by 4 bases, the J end by 8 bases, with 24 bases between. CDR1 and CDR2 from the germline V gene are SEHNR and FQNEAQ (reference sequence). The CDR3 loop reads CASSSGFEQGSYKQYF. In nucleotides, the CDR3 is TGTGCCAGCAGCTCTGGCTTTGAACAGGGAAGTTATAAGCAGTACTTC.

As for this clonotype: This may come from a read error, since a much larger clone is one base off. J is TRBJ2-5 and V is TRBV30, with D perhaps assigned TRBD1 or TRBD2 (6 bases each). Germline CDR1 reads GTSNPN; CDR2 reads SVGIG (reference sequence). CDR3 size: 13 residues. The CDR3 reads CAWTVTGRETQHF. In nucleotides, the CDR3 is TGTGCCTGGACAGTGACAGGACGGGAGACCCAGCACTTC.

Remarks on this clonotype: A read error may be the cause here, since a much bigger clone is one base away. The rearrangement links TRBV6-1 to TRBJ1-3; D is perhaps TRBD1 (5 bases). Looked up from germline, CDR1 is MNHNS and CDR2 is SASEGT. This CDR3 is 15 amino acids long. The CDR3 region has the DNA TGTGCCAGCAGTGAAGGACAGTTCTCTGGAAACGCCATATATTTT. This sequence encodes CASSEGQFSGNAIYF.

This clonotype was seen at least ten times. Compared with germline, one end of the junction differs, possibly owing to a read error. The gene calls are TRBV7-2 and TRBJ1-5; D possibly corresponds to TRBD1 (5 bases). Germline V gives CDR1 SGHTA, CDR2 FQGNSA. The CDR3 covers 17 residues. CDR3 sequence: CASSLQGGANSNQPRHF. CDR3 coding DNA: TGTGCCAGCAGCCTACAAGGAGGGGCTAATAGCAATCAGCCCCGGCATTTT.

Concerning this clonotype: This CDR3 fails to terminate in the conserved phenylalanine or tryptophan, so it likely reflects a read error. This chain links TRBV24-1 with TRBJ1-2, with D unresolved. The germline V gene has CDR1 KGHDR and CDR2 SFDVKD. The CDR3 totals 15 residues. The V gene lost 4 bases and the J gene lost 2 bases, with 13 bases spanning the gap. The CDR3 loop reads CATSDSGRANYGYTL. DNA of the CDR3: TGTGCCACCAGTGACTCGGGGAGGGCCAACTATGGCTACACCCTC.

In regard to this clonotype: A much larger clone differs from this one at a single base, so this may be a read error. CDR3 coding DNA: TGTGCCGGCACCCCGAAGGACAGGGGTTGGGGCAATGAGCAGTTCTTC. Translated, it gives CAGTPKDRGWGNEQFF. The rearrangement links TRBV2 to TRBJ2-1; 9 bases map to TRBD1. The germline V gene encodes CDR1 SNHLY and CDR2 FYNNEI. The CDR3 is 16 residues long. Trimming removed 11 bases from V and 6 bases from J; junction bases left unmatched: 17.

This clonotype was recorded many times. This chain uses TRBV4-1 with TRBJ2-3; D gene ambiguous. The V gene lost 0 bases and the J gene lost 6 bases, with 13 bases spanning the gap. In germline, CDR1 is MGHRA, CDR2 YSYEKL. This CDR3 is 15 amino acids long. CDR3 in amino acids: CASSQDEQYSDTQYF. The CDR3 DNA sequence: TGCGCCAGCAGCCAAGATGAACAGTATTCTGATACGCAGTATTTT.

This clonotype has at least ten counts. This chain links TRBV29-1 with TRBJ2-7; the D gene is possibly TRBD1 (6 bases). V lost 7 bases and J 6 bases, leaving 13 bases between the germline ends. The CDR3 has 11 residues. From germline, CDR1 is SQVTM and CDR2 ANQGSEA. The DNA for the CDR3 is TGCAGCGCCGGACAGACTGTCGAGCAGTACTTC. Encoded protein: CSAGQTVEQYF.

A word on this clonotype: An end of the junction does not agree with germline; a read error may underlie this. J is TRBJ2-7 and V is TRBV11-3; 8 positions match TRBD2. CDR1 is SGHNT, CDR2 YENEEA, per germline. The CDR3 is made up of 15 amino acids. CDR3 in amino acids: CASSPRLARSYEQCF. The CDR3 region has the DNA TGTGCCAGCAGCCCAAGACTAGCGCGAAGCTACGAGCAGTGCTTC.

About this clonotype: An end of the junction differs from the germline gene, which may be a read error. The chain couples TRBV6-6 to TRBJ1-2, with TRBD1 as a possible D gene (5 bases). The germline V gene has CDR1 MNHNY and CDR2 SVGAGI (reference sequence). The CDR3 extends over 14 amino acids. The CDR3 region has the DNA TGTGCCGGCAGTTACTCTCTGGGGAGGGGTGGCTACACCTTC. Its protein is CAGSYSLGRGGYTF.

This clonotype has ten or more counts. The rearrangement uses TRBV7-8 and TRBJ1-3; 10 bases match TRBD1. V dropped 5 bases and J dropped 7; count of bases not matched to a gene: 11. This CDR3 has 16 residues. Per germline, CDR1 SGHVS and CDR2 FQNEAQ. CDR3 region: CASSPEGGTGDNTIYF. Here the CDR3 DNA reads TGTGCCAGCAGCCCGGAAGGGGGGACAGGGGACAACACCATATATTTT.

Regarding this clonotype: A much bigger clone sits one base away, suggesting this may be a read error. The rearrangement links TRBV5-1 to TRBJ2-2; maybe TRBD1 (6 bases). The CDR3 runs to 15 residues. Germline CDR1 and CDR2: SGHRS and YFSETQ. CDR3 coding DNA: TGCGCCAGCGGCTTAGGGGGTCGGAACACCGGGGAGCTGTTTTTT. Amino acid sequence: CASGLGGRNTGELFF.

This clonotype was detected ten times or more. The chain couples TRBV5-5 to TRBJ2-1; D may correspond to TRBD1 or TRBD2 (5 bases each). This CDR3 contains 14 residues. Germline CDR1 reads SGHKS; CDR2 reads YYEKEE (reference sequence). Between the trimmed V and J ends, which lost 4 bases and 2 bases, there was a span of 10 bases. CDR3: CASSHRDAYNEQFF. The CDR3 DNA reads as TGTGCCAGCAGCCACCGGGACGCCTACAATGAGCAGTTCTTC. The whole variable domain, filled in from reference TRBV5-5 and TRBJ2-1, reads DAGVTQSPTHLIKTRGQQVTLRCSPISGHKSVSWYQQVLGQGPQFIFQYYEKEERGRGNFPDRFSARQFPNYSSELNVNALLLGDSALYLCASSHRDAYNEQFFGPGTRLTVL.

This clonotype was recorded many times. V usage is TRBV11-1 and J usage is TRBJ2-3, with D possibly TRBD2 on 6 matching bases. Germline CDR1 SGHAT, CDR2 FQDESV (reference sequence). CDR3 length: 16 residues. Trimming shortened V by 5 bases and J by 0 bases, and 15 bases separated the two germline ends. CDR3 sequence: CASSISGTSSTDTQYF. In DNA form, the CDR3 reads TGTGCCAGCAGCATTAGCGGTACCTCAAGCACAGATACGCAGTATTTT.

This clonotype was picked up many times. This chain links TRBV20-1 with TRBJ2-1; no clear D. V lost 3 bases and J lost 8, with 23 bases in between. CDR1 and CDR2 (germline): DFQATT, SNEGSKA (reference sequence). The CDR3 runs to 16 residues. DNA of the CDR3: TGCAGTGCTAGGGATCTGGGTAGATTATTTTCGGATGAGCAGTTCTTC. It encodes CSARDLGRLFSDEQFF.

In this sample, this clonotype turned up many times. The chain uses TRBV20-1 and TRBJ2-7; 8 nucleotides agree with TRBD1. Trimming removed 3 bases from V and 0 bases from J; junction bases left unmatched: 7. From germline, CDR1 is DFQATT and CDR2 SNEGSKA (reference sequence). The CDR3 runs 15 residues. The CDR3 region is CSASRDRGSSYEQYF. The CDR3 nucleotides read TGCAGTGCTAGCCGAGACAGGGGAAGCTCCTACGAGCAGTACTTC.

This clonotype was picked up many times. The chain recombines TRBV20-1 with TRBJ2-5; D is unclear. CDR1 is DFQATT and CDR2 is SNEGSKA in the germline V gene (reference sequence). V gave up 5 bases and J gave up 2 bases, with 9 bases separating them. This CDR3 comprises 12 residues. The CDR3 DNA sequence: TGCAGTGCTGAATTGGGGCAAGAGACCCAGTACTTC. Residues: CSAELGQETQYF.

Details on this clonotype: A much larger clone differs by one base, so this may be a read error. The chain couples TRBV20-1 to TRBJ2-3; D is unclear. The CDR3 has 11 amino acids. The V gene's germline CDR1 is DFQATT and CDR2 SNEGSKA (reference sequence). This CDR3 reads CNADATTGRYF. The CDR3 coding sequence is TGCAATGCAGACGCCACCACCGGCCGGTATTTT.

On this clonotype itself: Possible read error: a much larger clone is one base away. The chain carries TRBV5-4 and TRBJ2-3, with no clear D. Per germline, CDR1 SGHNT and CDR2 YYREEE (reference sequence). Deletions cut 5 bases from V and 3 bases from J, with 10 bases between. The CDR3 is made up of 13 amino acids. The CDR3 sequence is CASSVEETDTQYF. Written as DNA, the CDR3 is TGTGCCAGCAGTGTCGAGGAGACAGATACGCAGTATTTT.

This clonotype was seen repeatedly, ten times or more. This rearrangement joins TRBV5-1 to TRBJ2-2, with 11 bases aligning to TRBD2. The junction had 4 bases not matched to a gene; V was cut back by 4 bases and J by 2 bases. Germline V gene sequence: CDR1 SGHRS, CDR2 YFSETQ. This CDR3 is 16 amino acids long. CDR3 nucleotide sequence: TGCGCCAGCAGCCGGGGACTAGCGGTTAACACCGGGGAGCTGTTTTTT. This codes for CASSRGLAVNTGELFF. Supplemented by reference TRBV5-1 and TRBJ2-2, the full variable domain reads KAGVTQTPRYLIKTRGQQVTLSCSPISGHRSVSWYQQTPGQGLQFLFEYFSETQRNKGNFPGRFSGRQFSNSRSEMNVSTLELGDSALYLCASSRGLAVNTGELFFGEGSRLTVL.

This chain connects TRBV9 to TRBJ2-4; unclear D gene. Germline V gene sequence: CDR1 SGDLS, CDR2 YYNGEE. The CDR3 extends over 15 amino acids. Trimming took 4 bases from V and 0 from J, leaving 11 bases between them. For the CDR3, the DNA is TGTGCCAGCAGCCCCCGGTCACTAGCCAAAAACATTCAGTACTTC. Protein: CASSPRSLAKNIQYF.

This clonotype was found many times. The V and J genes are TRBV6-2 or TRBV6-3 and TRBJ2-3; 7 bases are a match to TRBD1. Germline trimming cut 8 bases from V and 4 bases from J; bases unmatched to any gene: 12. Per the germline V gene, CDR1 is MNHEY and CDR2 is SVGEGT. The CDR3 extends over 15 amino acids. CDR3 sequence (DNA): TGTGCCAGCGGCGACTCCAGGGGGTTTGCAGATACGCAGTATTTT. Its protein is CASGDSRGFADTQYF.

This clonotype was detected many times. V usage is TRBV7-8 and J usage is TRBJ2-3; no firm D call. The V gene lost 5 bases and the J gene lost 5 bases, with 8 bases spanning the gap. The V gene's germline CDR1 is SGHVS and CDR2 FQNEAQ. There are 12 residues in the CDR3. The CDR3 DNA reads TGTGCCAGCAGCCGCGCCCGAGATACGCAGTATTTT. Translating gives CASSRARDTQYF. Variable domain in full (rest from reference TRBV7-8 and TRBJ2-3): GAGVSQSPRYKVAKRGQDVALRCDPISGHVSLFWYQQALGQGPEFLTYFQNEAQLDKSGLPSDRFFAERPEGSVSTLKIQRTQQEDSAVYLCASSRARDTQYFGPGTRLTVL.

This clonotype was seen only once. An end of the junction differs from the germline gene, which may be a read error. This chain connects TRBV7-9 to TRBJ2-2; D may be TRBD2 (5 bases). This CDR3 spans 14 amino acids. Germline values: CDR1 SEHNR, CDR2 FQNEAQ (reference sequence). CDR3 sequence: CASSPEFQTGELSF. As DNA, the CDR3 is TGTGCCAGCAGCCCAGAGTTTCAGACCGGGGAGCTGTCTTTT.

This clonotype was counted many times. The chain recombines TRBV7-9 with TRBJ2-1; D is perhaps TRBD2 (5 bases). Trimming took off 5 bases at V and 9 bases at J, with 11 bases between the two ends. In germline, CDR1 is SEHNR, CDR2 FQNEAQ (reference sequence). This CDR3 spans 12 amino acids. CDR3 DNA sequence: TGTGCCAGCAGCCGTATGGGAGCTGAGCAGTTCTTC. This codes for CASSRMGAEQFF.

Comment on this clonotype: One end of the junction does not line up with germline, which may come from a read error. The rearrangement joins TRBV2 to TRBJ1-6, with 7 bases lining up with TRBD1. The CDR3 length is 15 residues. CDR1 SNHLY and CDR2 FYNNEI come from the germline V gene. The CDR3 nucleotides are TGTGCCAGCGGTGAAAGGGCAGGGGGAAATCCACCCCTCCACTTT. This gives the protein CASGERAGGNPPLHF.

As concerns this clonotype: A single base separates this from a much larger clone, so it may be a read error. The gene calls are TRBV12-3 or TRBV12-4 and TRBJ2-2; no clear D gene. The CDR3 sequence is 14 residues long. The CDR3 DNA sequence: TGTGCCAGCAGTTCAGACTTGAACGCCGGGGAGCTGTTTTTT. It translates to CASSSDLNAGELFF.

This chain connects TRBV6-6 to TRBJ2-6; D is unresolved. The V gene lost 5 bases and the J gene lost 0 bases, with 20 bases spanning the gap. The CDR3 is 19 residues long. Germline loops: CDR1 MNHNY, CDR2 SVGAGI (reference sequence). The CDR3 DNA sequence: TGTGCCAGCAGTACCGTCGGGCCTGGGCTCCCCTCTGGGGCCAACGTCCTGACTTTC. Amino acids: CASSTVGPGLPSGANVLTF.

Ten or more counts support this clonotype. J is TRBJ2-3 and V is TRBV11-2; 11 bases match TRBD2. V was pared by 4 bases and J by 5 bases, with 8 bases of the junction left unmatched. CDR1 and CDR2 from the germline V gene are SGHAT and FQNNGV. The CDR3 spans 16 residues. Here the CDR3 DNA reads TGTGCCAGCAGCTCCACCCTAGCGGGAGGACTAGATACGCAGTATTTT. Residues: CASSSTLAGGLDTQYF.

The chain links TRBV18 to TRBJ1-4, with 9 bases aligning to TRBD1. Trimming took 3 bases from V and 8 from J; bases not matched to a gene: 7. The CDR3 runs to 15 residues. CDR1 KGHSH and CDR2 LQKENI come from the germline V gene. This chain's CDR3 is CASSPDRGRGEKLFF. The CDR3 DNA reads as TGTGCCAGCTCACCCGACAGGGGGAGAGGAGAAAAACTGTTTTTT.

A word on this clonotype: One base away lies a much larger clone, so this may be a sequencing read error. V gene TRBV5-1 combines with J gene TRBJ2-1, with D possibly TRBD1 on 5 matching bases. This CDR3 has 13 residues. Trimming took off 3 bases at V and 9 bases at J, with 13 bases between the two ends. CDR1 SGHRS and CDR2 YFSETQ come from the germline V gene. The CDR3 sequence: CASSWGSPAEQFF. DNA for the CDR3: TGCGCCAGCAGCTGGGGCAGCCCCGCTGAGCAGTTCTTC.

With regard to this clonotype: This may stem from a read error, because a much larger clone lies one nucleotide away. This sequence joins TRBV9 and TRBJ2-1; D is undetermined. From germline, CDR1 is SGDLS and CDR2 YYNGEE. This CDR3 has 13 residues. CDR3 in amino acids: CASSASIYSEQFF. The CDR3 nucleotides are TGTGCCAGCAGCGCGAGTATTTACAGTGAGCAGTTCTTC.